This record covers a single TCR beta chain. This clone's antigen is unknown. Base qualities are not at hand, and no much larger clone is one base apart. Relative to germline, V is 2 bases shorter and J is 3 bases shorter, with 13 bases between their ends. The CDR3, cysteine through phenylalanine, is 15 amino acids long. Only the CDR3 region is kept as DNA, spanning 45 bases read in frame from base 1. From the germline V gene, CDR1 is SGHTA and CDR2 is FQGNSA. The sample comes from a study of cytomegalovirus exposure and HLA in healthy donors (dated by TCRdb to 2016 to 2017). Background for the entire study: According to a later analysis, one platform produced both the roughly 130 validation repertoires and the 666 repertoires of the first cohort. To predict cytomegalovirus infection status, the study brought together high-throughput TCR immunosequencing, statistical association of individual TCRs with disease status, and machine learning. A separate validation cohort of 100 to 150 different subjects was used in addition to the 666-subject first cohort. The study aimed to test whether signatures of past pathogen exposure could be identified by cataloging public T cell receptors. The full study reports these points: All 120 or so repertoires were used to score co-occurrence in the validation cohort in a later analysis, because that analysis had no HLA typing for the cohort. Three of the identified cytomegalovirus-associated TCR beta chains were confirmed in vitro to be specific for cytomegalovirus antigens. According to the authors, the approach could potentially be generalized to other disease states and immunological phenotypes. In the study, about 150 TCR beta chains were listed as associated with cytomegalovirus. Cytomegalovirus status was reported to be diagnosed by the classifier with high specificity and sensitivity in both the original and validation cohorts. Across donors, most TCR sequences were observed very rarely, whereas some public TCRs were present in many individuals. A later analysis found that TCRs clustered in the first cohort also tended to co-occur in the 130 or so validation repertoires, with 94% of cluster scores above 0.

Donors formed part of the validation cohort, which comprised 120 subjects and was distinct from the first cohort of 690 or so subjects. Libraries came from the immunoSEQ multiplex PCR assay. The authors' analysis ran thus. To diagnose cytomegalovirus status from the catalog of TCR beta chain sequences, a statistical classification framework was built. TCRdb obtained this table from immuneACCESS and retained in-frame rearrangements with V and J assigned. These tables miss some clones; where compared with another copy, unresolved V genes account for less than half of the shortfall, and the remainder is unexplained. For V, J and clone size, that table is used; D and trimming come from the DNA. Here the sample has some 130,000 clones; about 80% occur a single time. 25% to 30% of the sample comes from the top ten.

Sequenced material: PBMCs. The rearrangement joined TRBV7-2 to TRBJ1-1; the D segment cannot be called with confidence. The sequence came from a man younger than 45 in good health and CMV-seropositive. The CDR3 corresponds to CASSLSRFRDTEAFF. At the DNA level, the sequence is TGTGCCAGCAGCTTATCAAGGTTCCGGGACACTGAAGCTTTCTTT.